This is a list of T cell receptor beta chains from one sample in a study of blood T cell repertoires in COVID-19. The method was immunoSEQ multiplex PCR; TCRdb's version includes in-frame clones alone and lacks a portion of them. The table shows 55,000 to 75,000 clones, with around 82% occurring only once. The sample was peripheral blood. The receptors were sampled from a man at least 80 years old with active or convalescent COVID-19. The CDR3 runs from the conserved cysteine through the conserved F or W. D genes are given only for firm matches. Some rows have no size entry. The others give once, few or many, or a class for an expanded clone.

CDR3aa	CDR3nt	abundance	d_gene	j_gene	v_gene
CASSKGGDQPQHF	TGTGCCAGTAGTAAGGGAGGGGATCAGCCCCAGCATTTT	few	.	TRBJ1-5	TRBV19
CASSVGGAGGNTGELFF	TGTGCCAGCAGCGTAGGAGGGGCGGGGGGAAACACCGGGGAGCTGTTTTTT	.	TRBD2	TRBJ2-2	TRBV9
CASSDEPGQITDTQYF	TGTGCCAGCAGTGATGAACCCGGACAGATAACAGATACGCAGTATTTT	once	.	TRBJ2-3	TRBV25-1
CASSQAGGPGYTF	TGTGCCAGCAGCCAAGCAGGGGGCCCTGGCTACACCTTC	.	TRBD1	TRBJ1-2	TRBV4-2
CASSSRGGEAFF	TGTGCCAGCAGCTCCCGGGGTGGTGAAGCTTTCTTT	.	.	TRBJ1-1	TRBV7-9
CASSLLLAGAQDTQYF	TGTGCCAGCAGCCTACTACTAGCGGGAGCCCAAGATACGCAGTATTTT	.	TRBD2	TRBJ2-3	TRBV3-1/TRBV3-2
CASSWEVLGTHEQYF	TGTGCCAGCAGCTGGGAGGTTCTGGGAACCCACGAGCAGTACTTC	.	.	TRBJ2-7	TRBV5-5
CASMTSGGEQFF	TGTGCCAGCATGACTAGCGGGGGTGAGCAGTTCTTC	.	TRBD2	TRBJ2-1	TRBV2
CASSLAVSREGLYEQYF	TGTGCCAGCAGCTTAGCGGTTAGTCGGGAGGGCCTCTACGAGCAGTACTTC	once	TRBD2	TRBJ2-7	TRBV7-2
CASSLERRGPQPQHF	TGTGCCAGCAGCTTGGAGCGGAGGGGGCCTCAGCCCCAGCATTTT	.	TRBD1	TRBJ1-5	TRBV5-6
CASITQGAGGYTF	TGTGCCAGCATCACACAGGGGGCGGGAGGCTACACCTTC	.	TRBD1	TRBJ1-2	TRBV12-3/TRBV12-4
CASSLQKNTEAFF	TGTGCCAGCAGCCTTCAGAAGAACACTGAAGCTTTCTTT	.	.	TRBJ1-1	TRBV4-2
CSVEKRTGGTDTQYF	TGCAGCGTTGAGAAGAGGACAGGGGGCACAGATACGCAGTATTTT	.	TRBD1	TRBJ2-3	TRBV29-1
CASSGTGGAGNTIYF	TGCGCCAGCAGCGGGACAGGGGGCGCTGGAAACACCATATATTTT	.	TRBD1	TRBJ1-3	TRBV5-1
CASSLTSGSRETQYF	TGTGCCAGCAGCCTGACTAGCGGGAGCAGGGAGACCCAGTACTTC	.	TRBD2	TRBJ2-5	TRBV7-9
CASSPGEGQGLPEAFF	TGTGCCAGCAGCCCTGGTGAGGGACAGGGGTTGCCTGAAGCTTTCTTT	many	TRBD1	TRBJ1-1	TRBV3-1/TRBV3-2
CASSHHRGRGTDEQYF	TGTGCCAGCAGCCATCACAGGGGGCGGGGGACGGACGAGCAGTACTTC	.	TRBD1	TRBJ2-7	TRBV3-1/TRBV3-2
CASSDDRPLEQYF	TGTGCCAGCAGTGATGACAGGCCTTTGGAGCAGTACTTC	.	.	TRBJ2-7	TRBV25-1
CASSPRGLAGATDSYEQYF	TGTGCCAGCAGCCCGCGGGGACTAGCGGGGGCGACCGACTCCTACGAGCAGTACTTC	.	TRBD2	TRBJ2-7	TRBV9
CASSPMTGAYEQYF	TGTGCCAGCTCACCGATGACAGGAGCCTACGAGCAGTACTTC	.	.	TRBJ2-7	TRBV18
CASKSWDRYNEQFF	TGTGCCAGCAAGTCCTGGGACAGGTACAATGAGCAGTTCTTC	.	TRBD1	TRBJ2-1	TRBV27
CASSVASVLSAAERYTEAFF	TGTGCCAGCAGCGTAGCAAGCGTTCTTAGTGCCGCGGAGCGGTACACTGAAGCTTTCTTT	.	.	TRBJ1-1	TRBV9
CASSSQTGYGYTF	TGTGCCAGTAGTTCACAGACAGGCTATGGCTACACCTTC	.	.	TRBJ1-2	TRBV19
CASSLPGASYEQYF	TGTGCCAGCAGCTTGCCAGGGGCGAGTTACGAGCAGTACTTC	.	.	TRBJ2-7	TRBV13
CASSIQGAGEQYF	TGTGCCAGCAGCATACAGGGGGCGGGCGAGCAGTACTTC	.	TRBD1	TRBJ2-7	TRBV3-1/TRBV3-2
CSASVLTEAFF	TGCAGTGCTAGTGTCCTCACTGAAGCTTTCTTT	.	.	TRBJ1-1	TRBV20-1
CASSLNYEQYF	TGTGCCAGCAGTTTAAACTACGAGCAGTACTTC	.	.	TRBJ2-7	TRBV3-1/TRBV3-2
CASSPPTGVYNEQFF	TGCGCCAGCAGCCCTCCCACGGGGGTATACAATGAGCAGTTCTTC	.	.	TRBJ2-1	TRBV5-1
CASSLGGVQETQYF	TGTGCCAGCAGCCTTGGAGGGGTCCAAGAGACCCAGTACTTC	.	.	TRBJ2-5	TRBV2
CASSQNAHRDAYEQYF	TGTGCCAGTAGTCAAAATGCCCACAGGGATGCCTACGAGCAGTACTTC	once	.	TRBJ2-7	TRBV19
CASSITSGSRWETQYF	TGTGCCAGCAGCATTACTAGCGGGAGTCGCTGGGAGACCCAGTACTTC	.	TRBD2	TRBJ2-5	TRBV9
CASSADNQETQYF	TGCGCCAGCAGCGCAGACAACCAAGAGACCCAGTACTTC	.	.	TRBJ2-5	TRBV5-1
CLGTSNPRGEAFF	TGCCTCGGCACAAGTAATCCGCGGGGTGAAGCTTTCTTT	few	.	TRBJ1-1	TRBV2
CASSPQAGGPYTQYF	TGTGCCAGCAGCCCACAAGCGGGGGGCCCCTATACGCAGTATTTT	.	TRBD2	TRBJ2-3	TRBV6-4
CASTRGGTSRTEAFF	TGTGCCAGCACCCGGGGGGGCACTTCAAGGACTGAAGCTTTCTTT	.	.	TRBJ1-1	TRBV9
CASSQGRLFLDNEQFF	TGCGCCAGCAGCCAAGGAAGACTGTTTCTCGACAATGAGCAGTTCTTC	.	.	TRBJ2-1	TRBV4-1
CASNNLRTNYGYTF	TGTGCCAGCAATAATCTGCGGACTAACTATGGCTACACCTTC	.	.	TRBJ1-2	TRBV6-5
CASSFSADTQYF	TGCGCCAGCAGCTTCAGCGCAGATACGCAGTATTTT	.	.	TRBJ2-3	TRBV5-1
CASSRQGAGDEQYF	TGTGCCAGCTCACGTCAGGGGGCGGGGGACGAGCAGTACTTC	.	.	TRBJ2-7	TRBV18
CASSPNLGTGVLMNTEAFF	TGTGCCAGCAGTCCAAATCTCGGGACAGGGGTTCTAATGAACACTGAAGCTTTCTTT	.	TRBD1	TRBJ1-1	TRBV2
CASSPRGGETQYF	TGCGCCAGCAGCCCGAGGGGGGGAGAGACCCAGTACTTC	.	.	TRBJ2-5	TRBV5-1